In this sample, the clone carrying this T cell receptor beta chain turned up many times. Time point: newly diagnosed GD, antithyroid drugs for less than 3 months. From RNA extracted from PBMCs, the TCR library was made. A volume of roughly 8.4 milliliters of peripheral blood was collected in EDTA tubes. This entry belongs to a study of regulatory T cells in long-lasting Graves disease. Through Arm-PCR of CDR3 regions and iRepertoire HTBI primers, TCR beta libraries were built. TCRdb re-called the multiplex PCR reads with MiXCR, one entry per CDR3 protein. The sample comprises 550,000 to 700,000 distinct CDR3 sequences, about 15% of which are singletons, and around 12% rests with the top ten. These records were also assigned to another study, of T cells in Graves' hyperthyroidism and ophthalmopathy. That study adds: Most thyroid clonotypes with frequency above 0.001 were detected in blood. A 13 V-J model separated ophthalmopathy from stable hyperthyroidism.

This material consisted of peripheral blood mononuclear cells (PBMCs), taken at new diagnosis, from a patient treated with antithyroid drugs. The clonotype comes from a man aged 18 to 29 with Graves disease.

The CDR3 region has the DNA TGTGCCAGCAGCACGCGGCACAGCTCCTACGAGCAGTACTTC. It encodes CASSTRHSSYEQYF. The chain uses TRBV6-1 and TRBJ2-7; D remains unclear. The CDR3 is made up of 14 amino acids. The V end lost 6 bases, the J end lost 0 bases, and 12 bases lay between the germline ends. Germline V lookup: CDR1 MNHNS, CDR2 SASEGT.